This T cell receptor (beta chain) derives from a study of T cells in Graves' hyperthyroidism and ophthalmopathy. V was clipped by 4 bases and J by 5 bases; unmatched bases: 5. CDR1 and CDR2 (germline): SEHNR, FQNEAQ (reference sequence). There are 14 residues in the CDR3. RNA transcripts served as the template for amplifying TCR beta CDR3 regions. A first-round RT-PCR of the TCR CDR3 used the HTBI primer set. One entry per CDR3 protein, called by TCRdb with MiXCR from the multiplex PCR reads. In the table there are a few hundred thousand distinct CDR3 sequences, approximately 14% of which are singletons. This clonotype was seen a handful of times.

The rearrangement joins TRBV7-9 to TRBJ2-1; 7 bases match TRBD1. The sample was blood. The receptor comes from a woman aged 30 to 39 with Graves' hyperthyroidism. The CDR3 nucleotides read TGTGCCAGCAGCTGGGGACAGTGGAACAATGAGCAGTTCTTC. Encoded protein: CASSWGQWNNEQFF.